A selection of T cell receptor beta chains follows, all from one sample in a study of blood T cell repertoires in COVID-19. Assay used: immunoSEQ multiplex PCR; TCRdb lists only in-frame clones, some missing. The table has roughly 240,000 clones, around 86% seen once. The sequencing sample was made of peripheral blood. Source of these receptors: an older woman who had recovered from COVID-19. CDR3s include the opening cysteine and the closing phenylalanine or tryptophan.

>TRBJ2-7|TRBV19
CASTPSGTASSYEQYF
>TRBJ2-7|TRBV20-1
CSASYGTSGGTHPYEQYF
>TRBJ2-5|TRBV5-1
CASSLAGTGEETQYF
>TRBJ2-1|TRBV5-6
CASSLEAGRLRNEQFF
>TRBJ1-4|TRBV5-1
CASSLTGNEKLFF
>TRBJ1-6|TRBV7-2
CASSQNSPLHF
>TRBJ1-5|TRBV6-2/TRBV6-3
CASSSTFVTGLSNQPQHF
>TRBJ2-3|TRBV6-6
CASSRGARTDTQYF
>TRBJ1-6|TRBV3-1/TRBV3-2
CASSQSGLLRSPLHF
>TRBJ2-5|TRBV4-1
CASSQVTGGVETQYF
>TRBJ2-1|TRBV2
CASRWGQNNEQFF
>TRBJ2-3|TRBV7-2
CASSSTVDIGQYF
>TRBJ2-1|TRBV13
CASSLPGSYNEQFF
>TRBJ1-2|TRBV5-1
CASSLGFSYGYTF
>TRBJ2-5|TRBV3-1/TRBV3-2
CASSKVNTGLGETQYF
>TRBJ1-5|TRBV7-8
CASSRGQTGEGQPQHF
>TRBJ2-3|TRBV2
CASRDYSDTQYF
>TRBJ1-4|TRBV5-1
CASSLGDRDTEKLFF
>TRBJ1-3|TRBV4-2
CASSHSPDSPGNTIYF
>TRBJ1-1|TRBV10-3
CAISESRGQDTEAFF
>TRBJ2-3|TRBV5-4
CASSPRLAGGPNTDTQYF
>TRBJ2-1|TRBV7-3
CASSLGLQGRNEQFF
>TRBJ2-1|TRBV4-3
CASSAGLASSSYNEQFF
>TRBJ2-3|TRBV19
CASSNPRLADTQYF
>TRBJ1-3|TRBV7-8
CASSLIHSGNTIYF
>TRBJ2-7|TRBV19
CASSPDTTSIYEQYF
>TRBJ2-5|TRBV5-1
CASRGAVQETQYF
>TRBJ2-1|TRBV6-5
CASSYLAGGHNEQFF
>TRBJ2-7|TRBV9
CASSPIGTLYREQYF
>TRBJ2-7|TRBV24-1
CATSEGGVPYEQYF
>TRBJ2-7|TRBV7-3
CASSLSGQRATYEQYF
>TRBJ1-2|TRBV7-9
CAIIVRANYGYTF
>TRBJ2-2|TRBV2
CASIGTVNTGELFF
>TRBJ2-7|TRBV7-2
CASSLVGVEQYF
>TRBJ2-5|TRBV28
CASSLEGGGPPETQYF
>TRBJ2-1|TRBV5-5
CASSLFAGEMYEQFF
>TRBJ1-1|TRBV21-1
CASSDPRGDRASNTEAFF
>TRBJ2-5|TRBV2
CASSDLGRGETQYF
>TRBJ1-3|TRBV18
CASSTSDSGNTIYF
>TRBJ2-7|TRBV18
CASSHEDRATYEQYF
>TRBJ2-1|TRBV6-5
CASRQVGEQFF
>TRBJ2-3|TRBV5-1
CASSSGQDTDTQYF
>TRBJ1-1|TRBV6-5
CASSQQGMNTEAFF
>TRBJ1-6|TRBV3-1/TRBV3-2
CASSLQGRESPLHF
>TRBJ2-3|TRBV20-1
CSARIADTQYF
>TRBJ1-3|TRBV7-2
CASSARRHFSGNTIYF
>TRBJ1-1|TRBV12-3/TRBV12-4
CASSFRGNTEAFF
>TRBJ1-1|TRBV4-3
CASSQVGGQGLNTEAFF
>TRBJ1-2|TRBV4-3
CASSQVLSGDYGYTF
>TRBJ2-5|TRBV9
CASSKRQKETQYF
>TRBJ2-7|TRBV3-1/TRBV3-2
CASSPAWSSSYEQYF
>TRBJ1-4|TRBV18
CASSSTEQAANEKLFF
>TRBJ2-6|TRBV29-1
CSVGSSGANVLTF
>TRBJ1-5|TRBV6-6
CASSLPGTSQPQHF
>TRBJ1-6|TRBV28
CASSLEGTLYYNSPLHF
>TRBJ1-2|TRBV14
CASSQRQGGALGYTF
>TRBJ2-7|TRBV6-6
CASSSPRILAGGRIYEQYF
>TRBJ1-1|TRBV6-6
CASNNRGLGTEAFF
>TRBJ2-7|TRBV11-3
CASSDSYEQYF
>TRBJ2-5|TRBV2
CASCKDRGYQETQYF